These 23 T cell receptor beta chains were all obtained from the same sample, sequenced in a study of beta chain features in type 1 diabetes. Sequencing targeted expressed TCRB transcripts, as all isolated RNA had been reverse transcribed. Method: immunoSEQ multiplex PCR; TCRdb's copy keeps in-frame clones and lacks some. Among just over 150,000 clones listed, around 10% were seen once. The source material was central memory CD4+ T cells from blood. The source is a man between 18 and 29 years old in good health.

In DNA form, the CDR3 reads TGTGCCAGCAGCGTAGACGCGGGAAGCGTCTACGAGCAGTACTTC. It translates to CASSVDAGSVYEQYF. This rearrangement joins TRBV9 to TRBJ2-7, with D possibly matching TRBD2 (6 bases). CDR3 length: 15 amino acids. CDR1 is SGDLS and CDR2 is YYNGEE in the germline V gene. Trimming took off 0 bases at V and 3 bases at J, with 13 bases between the two ends.

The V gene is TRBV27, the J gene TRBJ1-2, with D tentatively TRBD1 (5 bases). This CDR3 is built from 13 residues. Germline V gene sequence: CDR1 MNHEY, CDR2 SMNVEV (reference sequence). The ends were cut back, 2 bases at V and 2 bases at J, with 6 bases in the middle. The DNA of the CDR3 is TGTGCCAGCAGTTTAAGACAGAACTATGGCTACACCTTC. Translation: CASSLRQNYGYTF.

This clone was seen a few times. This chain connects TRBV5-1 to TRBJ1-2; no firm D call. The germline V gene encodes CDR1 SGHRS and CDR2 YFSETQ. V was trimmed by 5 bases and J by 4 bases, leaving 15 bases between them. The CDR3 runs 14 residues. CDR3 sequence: CASRLDNNFYGYTF. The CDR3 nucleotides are TGCGCCAGCAGGCTAGACAACAACTTCTATGGCTACACCTTC.

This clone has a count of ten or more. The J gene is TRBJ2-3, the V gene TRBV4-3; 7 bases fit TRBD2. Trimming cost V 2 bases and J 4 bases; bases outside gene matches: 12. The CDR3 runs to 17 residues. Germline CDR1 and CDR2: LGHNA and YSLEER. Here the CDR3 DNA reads TGCGCCAGCAGCCAACTCACAGCGGGGCCTCTCCCAGATACGCAGTATTTT. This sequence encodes CASSQLTAGPLPDTQYF.

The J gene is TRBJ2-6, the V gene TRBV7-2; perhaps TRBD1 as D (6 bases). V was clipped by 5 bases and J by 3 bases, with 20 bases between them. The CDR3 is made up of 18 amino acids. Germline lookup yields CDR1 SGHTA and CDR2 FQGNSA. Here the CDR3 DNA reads TGTGCCAGCAGCCGAAATCTCAAGACAGGCAATGGGGCCAACGTCCTGACTTTC. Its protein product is CASSRNLKTGNGANVLTF.

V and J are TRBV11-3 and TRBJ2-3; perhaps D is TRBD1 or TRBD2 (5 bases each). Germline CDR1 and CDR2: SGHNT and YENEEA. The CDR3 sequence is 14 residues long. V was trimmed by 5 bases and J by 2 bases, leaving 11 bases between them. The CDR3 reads CASSLGRNTDTQYF. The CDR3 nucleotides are TGTGCCAGCAGCCTGGGACGGAACACAGATACGCAGTATTTT.

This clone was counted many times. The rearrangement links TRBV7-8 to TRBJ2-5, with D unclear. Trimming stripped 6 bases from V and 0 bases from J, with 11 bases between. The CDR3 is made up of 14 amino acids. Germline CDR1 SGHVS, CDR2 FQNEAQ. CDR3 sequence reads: CASRSQIYQETQYF. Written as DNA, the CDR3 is TGTGCCAGCAGATCACAGATCTACCAAGAGACCCAGTACTTC.

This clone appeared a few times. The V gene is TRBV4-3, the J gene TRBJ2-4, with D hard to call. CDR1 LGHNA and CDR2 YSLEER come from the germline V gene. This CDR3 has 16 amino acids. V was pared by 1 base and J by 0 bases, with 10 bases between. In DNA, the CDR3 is TGCGCCAGCAGCCAAGTGGTGACCCTAGCCAAAAACATTCAGTACTTC. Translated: CASSQVVTLAKNIQYF.

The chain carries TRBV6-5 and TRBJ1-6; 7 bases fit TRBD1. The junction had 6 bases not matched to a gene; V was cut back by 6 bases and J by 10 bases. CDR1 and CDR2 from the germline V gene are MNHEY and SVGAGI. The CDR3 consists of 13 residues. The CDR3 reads CASSSRGGSPLHF. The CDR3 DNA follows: TGTGCCAGCAGCTCCAGGGGGGGCTCACCCCTCCACTTT.

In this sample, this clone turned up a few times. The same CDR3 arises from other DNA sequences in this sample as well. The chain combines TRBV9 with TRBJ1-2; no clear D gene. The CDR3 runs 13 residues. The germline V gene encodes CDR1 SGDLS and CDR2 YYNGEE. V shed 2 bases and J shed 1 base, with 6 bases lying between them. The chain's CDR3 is CASSVTGNYGYTF. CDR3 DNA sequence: TGTGCCAGCAGCGTCACGGGTAACTATGGCTACACCTTC.

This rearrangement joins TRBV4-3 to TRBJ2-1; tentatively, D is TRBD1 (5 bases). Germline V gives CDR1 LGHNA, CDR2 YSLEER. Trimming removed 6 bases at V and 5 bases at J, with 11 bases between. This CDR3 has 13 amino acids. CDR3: CASSLDKHNEQFF. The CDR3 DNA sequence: TGCGCCAGCAGTTTGGACAAGCACAATGAGCAGTTCTTC.

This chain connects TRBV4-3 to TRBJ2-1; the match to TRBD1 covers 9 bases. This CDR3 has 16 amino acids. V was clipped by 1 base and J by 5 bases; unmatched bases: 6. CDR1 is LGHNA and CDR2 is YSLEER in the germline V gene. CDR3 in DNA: TGCGCCAGCAGCCAAGGTGTGGGACAGGGTGACAATGAGCAGTTCTTC. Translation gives CASSQGVGQGDNEQFF.

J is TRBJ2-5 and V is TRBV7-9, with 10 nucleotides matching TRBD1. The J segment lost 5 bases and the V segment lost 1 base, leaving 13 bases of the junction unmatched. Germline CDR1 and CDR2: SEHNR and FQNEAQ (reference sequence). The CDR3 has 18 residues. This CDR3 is CASSLGPGQGYQRETQYF. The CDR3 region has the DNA TGTGCCAGCAGCTTAGGACCGGGACAGGGGTACCAACGGGAGACCCAGTACTTC.

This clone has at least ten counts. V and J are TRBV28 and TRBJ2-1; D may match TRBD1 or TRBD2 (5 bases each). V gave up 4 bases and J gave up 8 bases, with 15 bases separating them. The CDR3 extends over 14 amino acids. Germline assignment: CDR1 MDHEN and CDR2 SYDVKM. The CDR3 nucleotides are TGTGCCAGCAGTTCGACCCTGGGGGTCGATGAGCAGTTCTTC. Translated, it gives CASSSTLGVDEQFF.

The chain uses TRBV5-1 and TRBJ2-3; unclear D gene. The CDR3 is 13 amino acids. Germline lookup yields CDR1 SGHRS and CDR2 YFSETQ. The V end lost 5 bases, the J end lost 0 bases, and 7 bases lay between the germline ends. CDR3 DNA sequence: TGCGCCAGCAGAGTACAGAGCACAGATACGCAGTATTTT. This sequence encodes CASRVQSTDTQYF.

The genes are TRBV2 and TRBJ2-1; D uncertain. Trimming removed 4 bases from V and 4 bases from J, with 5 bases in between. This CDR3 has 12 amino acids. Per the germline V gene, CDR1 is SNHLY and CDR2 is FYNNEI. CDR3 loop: CASSGEYNEQFF. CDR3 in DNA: TGTGCCAGCAGTGGTGAATACAATGAGCAGTTCTTC. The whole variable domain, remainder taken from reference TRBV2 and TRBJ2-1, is EPEVTQTPSHQVTQMGQEVILRCVPISNHLYFYWYRQILGQKVEFLVSFYNNEISEKSEIFDDQFSVERPDGSNFTLKIRSTKLEDSAMYFCASSGEYNEQFFGPGTRLTVL.

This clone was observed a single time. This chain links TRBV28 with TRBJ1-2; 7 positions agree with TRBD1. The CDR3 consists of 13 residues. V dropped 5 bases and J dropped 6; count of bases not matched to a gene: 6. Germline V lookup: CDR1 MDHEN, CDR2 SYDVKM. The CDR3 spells CASSTDRFHGYTF. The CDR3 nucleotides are TGTGCCAGCAGTACGGACAGGTTTCATGGCTACACCTTC.

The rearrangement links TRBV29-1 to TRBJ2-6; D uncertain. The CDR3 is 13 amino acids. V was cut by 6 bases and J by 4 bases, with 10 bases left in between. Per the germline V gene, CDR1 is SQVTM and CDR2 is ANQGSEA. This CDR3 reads CSVDVAGANVLTF. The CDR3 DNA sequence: TGCAGCGTCGACGTAGCCGGGGCCAACGTCCTGACTTTC.

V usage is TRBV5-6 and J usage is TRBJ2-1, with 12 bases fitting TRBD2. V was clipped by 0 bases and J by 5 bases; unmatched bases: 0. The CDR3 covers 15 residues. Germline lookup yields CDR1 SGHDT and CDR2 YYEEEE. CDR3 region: CASSLGLAGDNEQFF. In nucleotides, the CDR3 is TGTGCCAGCAGCTTGGGACTAGCGGGGGACAATGAGCAGTTCTTC.

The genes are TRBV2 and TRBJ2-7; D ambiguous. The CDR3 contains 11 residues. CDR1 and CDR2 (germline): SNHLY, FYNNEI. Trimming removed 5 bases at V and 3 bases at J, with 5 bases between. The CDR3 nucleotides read TGTGCCAGCAGTCTGGGCTACGAGCAGTACTTC. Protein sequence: CASSLGYEQYF.

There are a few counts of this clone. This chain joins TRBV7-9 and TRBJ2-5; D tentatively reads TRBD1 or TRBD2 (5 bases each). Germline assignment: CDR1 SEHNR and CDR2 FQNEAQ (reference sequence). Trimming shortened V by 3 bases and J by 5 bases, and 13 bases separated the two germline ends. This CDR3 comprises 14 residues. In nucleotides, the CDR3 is TGTGCCAGCAGCTTGTTTCAGGGACGGGAGACCCAGTACTTC. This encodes CASSLFQGRETQYF.

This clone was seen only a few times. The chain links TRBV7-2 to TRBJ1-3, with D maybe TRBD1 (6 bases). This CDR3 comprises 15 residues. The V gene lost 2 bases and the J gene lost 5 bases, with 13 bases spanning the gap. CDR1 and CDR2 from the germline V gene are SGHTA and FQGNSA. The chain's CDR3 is CASSLYGQSRNTIYF. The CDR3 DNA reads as TGTGCCAGCAGCTTATACGGACAGAGTCGAAACACCATATATTTT. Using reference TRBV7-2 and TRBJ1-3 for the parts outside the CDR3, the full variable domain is GAGVSQSPSNKVTEKGKDVELRCDPISGHTALYWYRQSLGQGLEFLIYFQGNSAPDKSGLPSDRFSAERTGGSVSTLTIQRTQQEDSAVYLCASSLYGQSRNTIYFGEGSWLTVV.

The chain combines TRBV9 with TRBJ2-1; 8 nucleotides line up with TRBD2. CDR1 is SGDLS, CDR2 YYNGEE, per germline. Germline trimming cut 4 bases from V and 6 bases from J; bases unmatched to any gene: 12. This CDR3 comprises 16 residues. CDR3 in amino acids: CASSPPLAGKGNEQFF. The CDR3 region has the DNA TGTGCCAGCAGCCCCCCATTAGCGGGAAAGGGCAATGAGCAGTTCTTC.